This entry features one T cell receptor beta chain sequence. Judged by its sample share, this clonotype qualifies as medium-sized (0.01 to 0.1%). Its antigen remains undetermined. No base quality information exists; no much larger clone differs at one position. This sample stems from a study of T cell repertoires and leukemia-associated antigens (dated by TCRdb to between 2017 and 2020). Regarding the research as a whole: About 5.1 to 7 million read pairs and about 3 to 5.0 million effective reads were obtained per sample, with roughly 16 million effective reads obtained overall. In vitro peptide stimulation of healthy T cells was used with the aim of identifying the antigen recognized by a TCR Vbeta21 clone previously found in CML patients.

CD3+ T cells were first rested overnight at less than 3 million cells/mL in RPMI 1640 without fetal bovine serum. CD3+ T cells were isolated from PBMCs with MACS immunomagnetic beads following the manufacturer's instructions. Total RNA was extracted from the cultured T cells with TRIzol reagent. TCRbeta libraries were amplified from RNA using 5' rapid amplification of cDNA ends (5'RACE). Before sequencing, Qubit, an Agilent instrument, and quantitative PCR were used to check library concentration and integrity. A commercial service provider sequenced the qualified libraries on Illumina HiSeq or MiSeq. Turning to the authors' computational methods: MiXCR version 1.8.2 was used to identify TCR sequences in each sample. For a clone to be considered qualified, a CDR3 longer than four amino acids, an in-frame nucleotide length, and the absence of a stop codon were required. An effective read was defined as a read containing the complete CDR3 structure. RT-PCR with 24 Vbeta primers, GeneScan spectratyping, and Sanger sequencing were used to validate expanded clones. TCRdb trimmed public reads at Q25 via fastp, called clones via MiXCR and kept in-frame beta chains. All rows with the same CDR3 protein become a single entry with the most common DNA and genes. Here the V and J calls rest on TCRdb's processing, not on the authors' analysis. Across this sample there are more than 8,000 distinct CDR3 sequences, with roughly 43% seen only once. The ten largest clones capture less than 70% of the sample.

Broad study findings and their caveats: Antigen specificity and function of the expanded clones were not tested directly and required further investigation. Numbers of Vbeta genes (about 59), Jbeta genes (more than 12), VDJ rearrangements and unique CDR3s did not differ significantly among the four groups.

Relative to germline, V is missing 3 bases and J is missing 7 bases, with 8 bases of the junction outside any gene match. The CDR3 holds 16 amino acids from the cysteine to the phenylalanine. The DNA shown is the 48-base CDR3, in frame from base 1. CDR1 SGHRS and CDR2 YFSETQ were looked up in the germline V gene. The chain was built from TRBV5-1 and TRBJ1-6; 9 of the junction bases match TRBD1. Source material: CD3+ T cells sorted from blood and cultured. The receptor comes from a female donor in good health. The CDR3 reads CASSYGTGRNNSPLHF. The DNA reads as follows: TGCGCCAGCAGCTACGGGACAGGGAGAAACAATTCACCCCTCCACTTT.